A selection of T cell receptor beta chains follows, all from one sample in a study of blood T cell repertoires in COVID-19. Measured with immunoSEQ multiplex PCR; TCRdb has only the in-frame clones, and not every one. This sample carries about 120,000 clones, approximately 84% of them seen once, and the ten largest clones take roughly 7.1%. Specimen: peripheral blood. The receptors originated from a man between 65 and 80 years old with active or convalescent COVID-19. Each CDR3 is given with its conserved first and last residue. A D gene is named only where the DNA matches it firmly. A clone size is listed for some rows: how often the clone was seen (once, few, many), or a class if it is expanded.

size: -; J: TRBJ1-1; V: TRBV4-3; D: TRBD1; CDR3: CASSQPGQGNTEAFF; DNA: TGCGCCAGCAGCCAACCAGGACAGGGAAACACTGAAGCTTTCTTT
size: -; J: TRBJ2-1; V: TRBV10-3; D: TRBD2; CDR3: CAISEERGGGEQFF; DNA: TGTGCCATCAGTGAGGAGCGGGGGGGCGGTGAGCAGTTCTTC
size: -; J: TRBJ2-7; V: TRBV28; D: TRBD1; CDR3: CASREQGTTYEQYF; DNA: TGTGCCAGCAGGGAACAGGGGACCACCTACGAGCAGTACTTC
size: -; J: TRBJ1-2; V: TRBV18; D: -; CDR3: CASSPERRSNYGYTF; DNA: TGTGCCAGCTCACCAGAGAGGAGGTCTAACTATGGCTACACCTTC
size: -; J: TRBJ1-2; V: TRBV7-2; D: -; CDR3: CASSPSYGYTF; DNA: TGTGCCAGCAGCCCCTCCTATGGCTACACCTTC
size: few; J: TRBJ2-1; V: TRBV7-2; D: -; CDR3: CASSLGGSPYYNEQFF; DNA: TGTGCCAGCAGCTTAGGTGGTAGCCCATATTACAATGAGCAGTTCTTC
size: -; J: TRBJ1-5; V: TRBV4-3; D: -; CDR3: CASSQDFEQGHQPQHF; DNA: TGCGCCAGCAGCCAAGATTTCGAACAGGGTCACCAGCCCCAGCATTTT
size: -; J: TRBJ1-5; V: TRBV15; D: -; CDR3: CATSRDQDQPQHF; DNA: TGTGCCACCAGCAGAGATCAGGATCAGCCCCAGCATTTT
size: -; J: TRBJ2-5; V: TRBV5-4; D: -; CDR3: CASTPPGSRGETQYF; DNA: TGTGCCAGCACGCCCCCAGGGTCCAGGGGAGAGACCCAGTACTTC
size: -; J: TRBJ2-7; V: TRBV6-5; D: TRBD2; CDR3: CATLGLSTYEQYF; DNA: TGTGCCACCTTGGGACTATCCACCTACGAGCAGTACTTC
size: -; J: TRBJ1-6; V: TRBV27; D: TRBD1; CDR3: CASSFSGAGGNSPLHF; DNA: TGTGCCAGCAGTTTCTCGGGGGCAGGGGGTAATTCACCCCTCCACTTT
size: -; J: TRBJ1-2; V: TRBV29-1; D: TRBD1; CDR3: CSGWTGGLYGYTF; DNA: TGCAGCGGTTGGACAGGGGGTTTATATGGCTACACCTTC
size: -; J: TRBJ1-5; V: TRBV4-3; D: TRBD1; CDR3: CASSRTRDSYQPQHF; DNA: TGCGCCAGCAGCCGGACCCGGGACAGTTATCAGCCCCAGCATTTT
size: -; J: TRBJ1-1; V: TRBV7-8; D: -; CDR3: CASSLVTGNTEAFF; DNA: TGTGCCAGCAGCTTAGTGACGGGGAACACTGAAGCTTTCTTT
size: -; J: TRBJ2-5; V: TRBV27; D: TRBD1; CDR3: CASSLSGTGGWETQYF; DNA: TGTGCCAGCAGTTTATCGGGGACAGGGGGCTGGGAGACCCAGTACTTC
size: -; J: TRBJ1-5; V: TRBV6-5; D: TRBD1; CDR3: CASSRTGTGDQPQHF; DNA: TGTGCCAGCAGCCGAACCGGGACAGGGGATCAGCCCCAGCATTTT
size: -; J: TRBJ2-7; V: TRBV11-3; D: -; CDR3: CASSPRWDEQYF; DNA: TGTGCCAGCAGCCCTAGGTGGGACGAGCAGTACTTC
size: -; J: TRBJ1-5; V: TRBV19; D: -; CDR3: CATRRGWRQSNQPQHF; DNA: TGTGCCACGCGGCGTGGGTGGAGGCAAAGTAATCAGCCCCAGCATTTT
size: -; J: TRBJ1-2; V: TRBV6-2/TRBV6-3; D: TRBD1; CDR3: CASRPTLGQNYGYTF; DNA: TGTGCCAGCAGACCTACCCTGGGACAGAACTATGGCTACACCTTC
size: -; J: TRBJ2-1; V: TRBV3-1/TRBV3-2; D: -; CDR3: CASSQMSGSHNEQFF; DNA: TGTGCCAGCAGCCAAATGAGCGGCTCTCACAATGAGCAGTTCTTC
size: once; J: TRBJ2-1; V: TRBV6-5; D: -; CDR3: CASGWGGEREQFF; DNA: TGTGCCAGCGGGTGGGGGGGCGAGCGTGAGCAGTTCTTC
size: -; J: TRBJ2-7; V: TRBV28; D: TRBD1; CDR3: CASRTGGSYEQYF; DNA: TGTGCCAGCAGGACAGGGGGGAGCTACGAGCAGTACTTC
size: -; J: TRBJ1-3; V: TRBV10-3; D: -; CDR3: CAISESSGIFGNTIYF; DNA: TGTGCCATCAGTGAGTCGTCAGGGATCTTTGGAAACACCATATATTTT
size: -; J: TRBJ2-2; V: TRBV7-3; D: -; CDR3: CASSPTVSGELFF; DNA: TGTGCCAGCAGCCCAACGGTGTCCGGGGAGCTGTTTTTT
size: -; J: TRBJ2-1; V: TRBV5-4; D: -; CDR3: CASSLKSQAPYNEQFF; DNA: TGTGCCAGCAGCTTGAAATCGCAGGCGCCCTACAATGAGCAGTTCTTC
size: -; J: TRBJ1-1; V: TRBV6-2/TRBV6-3; D: -; CDR3: CASSYGREIEAFF; DNA: TGTGCCAGCAGTTACGGGAGGGAAATTGAAGCTTTCTTT
size: -; J: TRBJ1-2; V: TRBV6-5; D: TRBD1; CDR3: CASRARQGFNYGYTF; DNA: TGTGCCAGCAGGGCCAGACAGGGGTTTAACTATGGCTACACCTTC